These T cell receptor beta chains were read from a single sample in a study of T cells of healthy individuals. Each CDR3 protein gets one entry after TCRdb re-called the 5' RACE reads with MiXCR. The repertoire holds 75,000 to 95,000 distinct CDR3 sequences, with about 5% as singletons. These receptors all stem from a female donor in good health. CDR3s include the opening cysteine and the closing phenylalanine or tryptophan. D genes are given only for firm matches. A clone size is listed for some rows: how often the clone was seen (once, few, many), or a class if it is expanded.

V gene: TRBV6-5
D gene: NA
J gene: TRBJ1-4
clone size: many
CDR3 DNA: TGTGCCAGCAGAGGAGGGAGGGCGACTAATGAAAAACTGTTTTTT
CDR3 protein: CASRGGRATNEKLFF

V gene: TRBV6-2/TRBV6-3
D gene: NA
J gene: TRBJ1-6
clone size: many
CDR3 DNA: TGTGCCAGCATCCAAACCCTCGGACAGCCATCCCACTTT
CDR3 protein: CASIQTLGQPSHF

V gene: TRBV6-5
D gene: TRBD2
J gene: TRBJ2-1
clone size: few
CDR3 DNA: TGTGCCAGCAGCGCTCTAGCGGGACCCTACAATGAGCAGTTCTTC
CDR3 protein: CASSALAGPYNEQFF

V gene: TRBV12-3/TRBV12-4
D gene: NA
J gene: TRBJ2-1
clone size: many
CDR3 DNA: TGTGCCAGCAGGGGGGACAAGGTGTCGGATGAGCAGTTCTTC
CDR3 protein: CASRGDKVSDEQFF

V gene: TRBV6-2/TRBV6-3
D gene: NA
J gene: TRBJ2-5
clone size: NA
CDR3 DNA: TGTGCCAGCAGCTACCTGGACCCCAGCGAGACCCAGTACTTC
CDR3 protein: CASSYLDPSETQYF

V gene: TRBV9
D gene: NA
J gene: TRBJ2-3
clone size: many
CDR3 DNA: TGTGCCAGCAGCGTACAGGGAAGTGCAGATACGCAGTATTTT
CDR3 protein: CASSVQGSADTQYF

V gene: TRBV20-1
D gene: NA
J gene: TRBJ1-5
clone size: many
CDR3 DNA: TGCAGTGCTAGTCTCCAGGGGATAGATCAGCCCCAGCATTTT
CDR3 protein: CSASLQGIDQPQHF

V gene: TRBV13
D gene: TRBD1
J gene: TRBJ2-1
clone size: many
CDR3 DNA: TGTGCCAGCAGCTTAGGGCCACAGGGGGCGAGTAATGAGCAGTTCTTC
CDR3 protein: CASSLGPQGASNEQFF

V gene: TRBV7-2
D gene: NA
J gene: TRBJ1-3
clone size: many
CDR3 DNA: TGTGCCAGCAGCTTAGACTTAAACACCATATATTTT
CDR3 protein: CASSLDLNTIYF

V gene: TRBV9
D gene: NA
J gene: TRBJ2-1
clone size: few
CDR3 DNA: TGTGCCAGCAATCACGGGAGTTCCTACAATGAGCAGTTCTTC
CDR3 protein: CASNHGSSYNEQFF

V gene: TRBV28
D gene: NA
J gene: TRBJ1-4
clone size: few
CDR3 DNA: TGTGCCAGCAGTTTATACCAGGGTAATGAAAAACTGTTTTTT
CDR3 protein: CASSLYQGNEKLFF

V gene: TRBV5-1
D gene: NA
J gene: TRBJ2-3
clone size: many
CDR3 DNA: TGCGCCAGCAGCTTGGAGGTCACAGATACGCAGTATTTT
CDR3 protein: CASSLEVTDTQYF

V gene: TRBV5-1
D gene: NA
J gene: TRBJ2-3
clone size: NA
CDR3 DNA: TGCGCCAGCAGCTTCGCGATGGGCACAGATACGCAGTATTTT
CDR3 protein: CASSFAMGTDTQYF

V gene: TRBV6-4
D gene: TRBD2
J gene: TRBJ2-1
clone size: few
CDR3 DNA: TGTGCCAGCTATGAGCGGGACGCCTACAATGAGCAGTTCTTC
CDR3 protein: CASYERDAYNEQFF

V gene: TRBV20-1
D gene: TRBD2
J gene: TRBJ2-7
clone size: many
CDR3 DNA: TGCAGTGCTTCAGCGGGGGAGTACGAGCAGTACTTC
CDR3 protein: CSASAGEYEQYF

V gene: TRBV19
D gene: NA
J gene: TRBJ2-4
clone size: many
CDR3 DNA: TGTGCCAGTAGTATTTTCCTTGGGGGTGCCACGATCAAAAACATTCAGTACTTC
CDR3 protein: CASSIFLGGATIKNIQYF

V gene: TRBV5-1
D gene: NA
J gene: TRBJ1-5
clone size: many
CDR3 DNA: TGCGCCAGCTCCCAAGGCTCAGCAAATCAGCCCCAGCATTTT
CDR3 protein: CASSQGSANQPQHF

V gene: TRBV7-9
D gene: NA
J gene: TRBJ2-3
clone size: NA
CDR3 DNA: TGTGCCAGCAGTCCTGCGGCAGATACGCAGTATTTT
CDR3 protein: CASSPAADTQYF

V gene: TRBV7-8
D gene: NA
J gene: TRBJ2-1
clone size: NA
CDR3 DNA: TGTGCCAGCACACTCGGGCAAAGCTCCTACAATGAGCAGTTCTTC
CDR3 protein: CASTLGQSSYNEQFF

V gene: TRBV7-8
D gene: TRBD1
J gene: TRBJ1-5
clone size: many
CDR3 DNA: TGTGCCAGCAGCTTAATATCGACAGGGGTCAATCAGCCCCAGCATTTT
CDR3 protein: CASSLISTGVNQPQHF

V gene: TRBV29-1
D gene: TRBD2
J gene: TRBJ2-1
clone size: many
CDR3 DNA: TGCAGCGTCGGACTAGCGGGAGGTCGGTTGTCCTACAATGAGCAGTTCTTC
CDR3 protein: CSVGLAGGRLSYNEQFF

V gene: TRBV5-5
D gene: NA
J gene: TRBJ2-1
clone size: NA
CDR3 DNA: TGTGCCAGCAGCTTGGGAGGTTGGAATGAGCAGTTCTTC
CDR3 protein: CASSLGGWNEQFF

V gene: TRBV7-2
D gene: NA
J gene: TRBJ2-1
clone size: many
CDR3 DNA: TGTGCCAGCAGCTTACGGCACAATGAGCAGTTCTTC
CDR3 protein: CASSLRHNEQFF

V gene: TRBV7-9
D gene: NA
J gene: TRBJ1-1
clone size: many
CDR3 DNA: TGTGCCAGCAGCTTAGAAGGGGTCAGAAAGAACACTGAAGCTTTCTTT
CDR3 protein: CASSLEGVRKNTEAFF

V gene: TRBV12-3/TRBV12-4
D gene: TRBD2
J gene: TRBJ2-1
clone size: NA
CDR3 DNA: TGTGCCAGCAGACTTAGCGGGAGCGGGGGGTGGGAGCAGTTCTTC
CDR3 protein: CASRLSGSGGWEQFF

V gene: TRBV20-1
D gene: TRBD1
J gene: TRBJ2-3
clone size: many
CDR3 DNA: TGCAGTGCTAGAACAGGGGAGTGGGACACAGATACGCAGTATTTT
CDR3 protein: CSARTGEWDTDTQYF

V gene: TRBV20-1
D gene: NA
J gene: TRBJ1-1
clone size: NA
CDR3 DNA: TGCAGTAGATCGGGTAACACTGAAGCTTTCTTT
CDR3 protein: CSRSGNTEAFF

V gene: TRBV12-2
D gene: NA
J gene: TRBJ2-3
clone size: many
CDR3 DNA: TGTGCAAGTCGCTTAAGGGATCGAGACCGGCGGGGCACAGATACGCAGTATTTT
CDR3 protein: CASRLRDRDRRGTDTQYF

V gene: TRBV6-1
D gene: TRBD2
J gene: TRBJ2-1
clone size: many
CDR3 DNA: TGTGCCAGCAGTGCCTTACTCTCAGCGGGAGGTCTCAATGAGCAGTTCTTC
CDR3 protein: CASSALLSAGGLNEQFF

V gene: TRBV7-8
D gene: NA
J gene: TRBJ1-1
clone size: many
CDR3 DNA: TGTGCCAGCAGCCTCACTCCGCAGTCCAAAGAAGCTTTCTTT
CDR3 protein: CASSLTPQSKEAFF

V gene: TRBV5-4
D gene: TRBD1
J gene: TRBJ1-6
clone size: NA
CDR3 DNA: TGTGCCAGCAGCGAGAAGCGGGACAGAGATTCACCCCTCCACTTT
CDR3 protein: CASSEKRDRDSPLHF

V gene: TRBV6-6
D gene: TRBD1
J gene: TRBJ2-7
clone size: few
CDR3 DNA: TGTGCCAGCAGTTCCGACGGACAGGCAGGCGAGCAGTACTTC
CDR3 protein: CASSSDGQAGEQYF

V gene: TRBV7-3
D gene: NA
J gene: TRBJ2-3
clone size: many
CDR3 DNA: TGTGCCAGCAGCCCTACAGGTAGCACAGATACGCAGTATTTT
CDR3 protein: CASSPTGSTDTQYF

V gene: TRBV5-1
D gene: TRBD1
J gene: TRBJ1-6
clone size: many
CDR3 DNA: TGCGCCAGCAGCTTAACAGGGGGCAACAGTAATTCACCCCTCCACTTT
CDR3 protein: CASSLTGGNSNSPLHF

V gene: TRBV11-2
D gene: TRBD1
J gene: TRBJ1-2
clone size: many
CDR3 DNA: TGTGCCAGCAGCTCGTGGGGACAGGGGGCGGCTCGGGGCTACACCTTC
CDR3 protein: CASSSWGQGAARGYTF

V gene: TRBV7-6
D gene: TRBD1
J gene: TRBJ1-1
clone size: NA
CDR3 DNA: TGTGCCAGCAGCTCTGGGACAGGGTGGAGGACTGAAGCTTTCTTT
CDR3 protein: CASSSGTGWRTEAFF

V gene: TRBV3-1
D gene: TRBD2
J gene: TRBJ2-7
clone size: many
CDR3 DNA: TGTGCCAGCAGCCAAGAAAAGAGGGAGGGCTGGTCCTACGAGCAGTACTTC
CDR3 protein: CASSQEKREGWSYEQYF

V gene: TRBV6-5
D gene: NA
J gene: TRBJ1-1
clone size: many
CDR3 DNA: TGTGCCAGCAGTTCCCACGTGGACACTGAAGCTTTCTTT
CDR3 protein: CASSSHVDTEAFF

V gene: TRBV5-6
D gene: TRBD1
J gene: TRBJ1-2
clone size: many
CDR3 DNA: TGTGCCAGCAGCTTGTCCGGGACAGGGTATGATGGCTACACCTTC
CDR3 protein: CASSLSGTGYDGYTF

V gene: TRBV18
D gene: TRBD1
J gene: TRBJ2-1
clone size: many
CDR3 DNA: TGTGCCAGCTCCCCCGGGACAGGGTACAATGAGCAGTTCTTC
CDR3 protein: CASSPGTGYNEQFF

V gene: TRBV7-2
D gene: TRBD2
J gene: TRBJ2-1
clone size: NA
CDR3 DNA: TGTGCCAGCAGCTTCGAACTAGCGGAACTATACCTCTACAATGAGCAGTTCTTC
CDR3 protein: CASSFELAELYLYNEQFF

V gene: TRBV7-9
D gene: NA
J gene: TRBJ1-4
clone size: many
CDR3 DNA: TGTGCCAGCAGCCGCCAGGGAATGGGCGATGAAAAACTGTTTTTT
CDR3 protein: CASSRQGMGDEKLFF

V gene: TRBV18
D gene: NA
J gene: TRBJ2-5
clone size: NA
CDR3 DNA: TGTGCCAGCTCACCAGGGGCGTTTCAAGAGACCCAGTACTTC
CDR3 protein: CASSPGAFQETQYF

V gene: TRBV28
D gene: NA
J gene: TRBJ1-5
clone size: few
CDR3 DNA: TGTGCCAGCAGGACAGTAACCCCGAGGCCCCAGCATTTT
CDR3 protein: CASRTVTPRPQHF

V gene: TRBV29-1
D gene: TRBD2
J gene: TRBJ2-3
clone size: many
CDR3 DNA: TGCAGCATAGGACTAGCGGGAGGGTCAGATACGCAGTATTTT
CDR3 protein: CSIGLAGGSDTQYF

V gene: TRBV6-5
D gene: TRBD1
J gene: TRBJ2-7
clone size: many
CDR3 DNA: TGTGCCAGCACCCCTGGGACAGGGGTAAGCGAGCAGTACTTC
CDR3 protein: CASTPGTGVSEQYF

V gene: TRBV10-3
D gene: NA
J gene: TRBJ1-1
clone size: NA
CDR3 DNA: TGTGCCATCAGTGCACAAGGGGAAGGACGGCGGAACACTGAAGCTTTCTTT
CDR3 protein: CAISAQGEGRRNTEAFF

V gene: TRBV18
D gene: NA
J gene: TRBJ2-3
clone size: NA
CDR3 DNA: TGTGCCAGCTCAGAGCGGGGCACAGATACGCAGTATTTT
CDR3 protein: CASSERGTDTQYF

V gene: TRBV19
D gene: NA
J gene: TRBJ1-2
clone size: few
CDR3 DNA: TGTGCCAGTAGTATAATCCCCGGAATGGAACACTATGGCTACACCTTC
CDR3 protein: CASSIIPGMEHYGYTF

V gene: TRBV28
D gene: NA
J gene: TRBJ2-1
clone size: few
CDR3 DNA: TGTGCCAGCCCGCCCCGGGCTGGGACCCTGCCCGGGAATGAGCAGTTCTTC
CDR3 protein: CASPPRAGTLPGNEQFF

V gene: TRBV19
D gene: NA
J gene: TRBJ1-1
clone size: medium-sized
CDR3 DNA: TGTGCCAGTAGGGCGCTGTCAGGAGTTGAAGCTTTCTTT
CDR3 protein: CASRALSGVEAFF

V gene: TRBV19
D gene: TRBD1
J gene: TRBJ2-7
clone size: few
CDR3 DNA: TGTGCCAGTTCCGACAGGGGCGAGCAGTACTTC
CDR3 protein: CASSDRGEQYF

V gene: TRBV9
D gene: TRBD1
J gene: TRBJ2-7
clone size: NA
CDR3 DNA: TGTGCCAGCAGCGTAGCCCAGGGGGCTTTTTACGAGCAGTACTTC
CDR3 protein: CASSVAQGAFYEQYF

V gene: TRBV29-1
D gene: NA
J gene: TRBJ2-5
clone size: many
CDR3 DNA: TGCAGCGTTGACCAGGAGAACCAAGAGACCCAGTACTTC
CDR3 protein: CSVDQENQETQYF

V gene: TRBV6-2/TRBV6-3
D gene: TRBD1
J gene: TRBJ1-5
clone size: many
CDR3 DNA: TGTGCCAGCGGCGACAGGGACAATCAGCCCCAGCATTTT
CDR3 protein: CASGDRDNQPQHF

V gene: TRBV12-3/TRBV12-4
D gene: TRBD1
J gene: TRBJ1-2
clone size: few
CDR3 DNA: TGTGCCAGCGATCCAATCGGACAGGGTGGCTACACCTTC
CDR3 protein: CASDPIGQGGYTF

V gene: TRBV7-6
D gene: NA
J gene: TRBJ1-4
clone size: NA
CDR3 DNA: TGTGCCAGCAGGGCCCCCGCGGAAAAACTGTTTTTT
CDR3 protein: CASRAPAEKLFF

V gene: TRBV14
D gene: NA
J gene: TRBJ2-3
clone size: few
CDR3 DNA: TGTGCCAGCAGCCAAGTGTCCCGGTACACAGATACGCAGTATTTT
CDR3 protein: CASSQVSRYTDTQYF

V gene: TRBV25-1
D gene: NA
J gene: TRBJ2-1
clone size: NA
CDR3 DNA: TGTGCCAGCAGTAGACCCGACGCTGAGCAGTTCTTC
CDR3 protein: CASSRPDAEQFF

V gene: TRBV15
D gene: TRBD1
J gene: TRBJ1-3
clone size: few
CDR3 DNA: TGTGCCACCAGCAGAGGGTCCGGGACAGGGGGCCTTTCTGGAAACACCATATATTTT
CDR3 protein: CATSRGSGTGGLSGNTIYF